This is a list of T cell receptor beta chains from one sample in a study of CD8+ T cells in alopecia areata. Method: immunoSEQ multiplex PCR; TCRdb's copy keeps in-frame clones and lacks some. The sample lists 150,000 to 200,000 clones; approximately 61% were seen once. The sequencing used CD4+ T cells sorted from blood, collected at week 24, from a patient treated with tofacitinib. Receptors originate from a human donor with alopecia areata. Both conserved end residues are part of each CDR3. Fields, in order: J gene, V gene, D gene, clone size, CDR3 protein, CDR3 DNA. D genes are given only for firm matches. Not all rows give a size; the values are once, few, many and, for expanded clones, a class.

TRBJ2-3 TRBV5-1 NA few CASSLWGDRTDTQYF TGCGCCAGCAGCTTGTGGGGCGACCGCACAGATACGCAGTATTTT
TRBJ2-1 TRBV29-1 NA NA CSGSNRVRSSYNEQFF TGCAGCGGAAGTAACAGGGTCCGCAGCTCCTACAATGAGCAGTTCTTC
TRBJ2-1 TRBV7-2 NA NA CASRKQTNEQFF TGTGCCAGCAGAAAACAAACCAATGAGCAGTTCTTC
TRBJ2-3 TRBV27 NA once CASSPAWALDTQYF TGTGCCAGCAGTCCGGCCTGGGCGCTAGATACGCAGTATTTT
TRBJ1-6 TRBV15 NA NA CATSIEDNSPLHF TGTGCCACCAGCATCGAGGATAATTCACCCCTCCACTTT
TRBJ2-3 TRBV4-1 NA NA CASSQGGQRSDTQYF TGCGCCAGCAGCCAAGGAGGGCAGCGCTCAGATACGCAGTATTTT
TRBJ2-7 TRBV6-6 NA NA CASSNRREDEQYF TGTGCCAGCAGTAACAGGAGGGAGGACGAGCAGTACTTC
TRBJ1-2 TRBV7-3 NA NA CASSLEGNYGYTF TGTGCCAGCAGCTTGGAGGGGAATTATGGCTACACCTTC
TRBJ1-1 TRBV30 NA NA CAWTKRGTEAFF TGTGCCTGGACAAAACGGGGGACTGAAGCTTTCTTT
TRBJ2-1 TRBV11-1 NA NA CASSLRASGNEQFF TGTGCCAGCAGCCTTCGGGCATCGGGGAATGAGCAGTTCTTC
TRBJ2-3 TRBV7-2 NA NA CASSLSGSTDTQYF TGTGCCAGCAGCCTTAGCGGAAGCACAGATACGCAGTATTTT
TRBJ1-6 TRBV30 TRBD1 NA CAWSAGGQAWNSPLHF TGTGCCTGGAGTGCCGGAGGACAGGCATGGAATTCACCCCTCCACTTT
TRBJ1-5 TRBV11-2 NA NA CASSLDKGQPQHF TGTGCCAGCAGCTTAGATAAGGGTCAGCCCCAGCATTTT
TRBJ1-3 TRBV29-1 NA NA CSVENRVAIYF TGCAGCGTTGAAAACAGGGTGGCCATATATTTT
TRBJ2-5 TRBV6-6 TRBD2 NA CASRPLIAGGQETQYF TGTGCCAGCAGGCCGCTTATAGCGGGGGGTCAAGAGACCCAGTACTTC
TRBJ2-1 TRBV29-1 NA NA CSVGDEQFF TGCAGCGTTGGAGATGAGCAGTTCTTC
TRBJ2-2 TRBV30 TRBD2 once CAWSGVSSGVFTGELFF TGTGCCTGGAGTGGGGTTTCTAGCGGGGTTTTTACCGGGGAGCTGTTTTTT
TRBJ1-5 TRBV25-1 TRBD1 NA CASSSHQGTDNQPQHF TGTGCCAGCAGTTCTCACCAAGGGACAGACAATCAGCCCCAGCATTTT
TRBJ1-2 TRBV30 NA NA CASRGIYGYTF TGTGCCTCACGAGGAATCTATGGCTACACCTTC
TRBJ2-1 TRBV11-2 NA NA CASTKISITNEQFF TGTGCCAGCACCAAGATCAGCATCACCAATGAGCAGTTCTTC